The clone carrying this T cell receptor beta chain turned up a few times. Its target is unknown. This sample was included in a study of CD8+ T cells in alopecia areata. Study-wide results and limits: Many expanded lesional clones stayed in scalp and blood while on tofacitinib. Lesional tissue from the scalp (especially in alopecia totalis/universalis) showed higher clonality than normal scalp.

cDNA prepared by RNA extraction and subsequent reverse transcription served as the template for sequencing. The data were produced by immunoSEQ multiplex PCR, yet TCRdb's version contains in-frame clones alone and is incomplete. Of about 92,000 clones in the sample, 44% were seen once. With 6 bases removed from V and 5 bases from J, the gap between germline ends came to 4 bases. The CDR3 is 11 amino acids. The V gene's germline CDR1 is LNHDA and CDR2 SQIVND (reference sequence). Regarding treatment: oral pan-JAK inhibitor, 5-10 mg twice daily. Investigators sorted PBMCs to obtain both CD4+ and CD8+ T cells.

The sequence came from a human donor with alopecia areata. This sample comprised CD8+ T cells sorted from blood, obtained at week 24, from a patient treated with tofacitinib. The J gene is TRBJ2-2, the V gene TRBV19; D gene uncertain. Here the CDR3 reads CASRGTGELFF. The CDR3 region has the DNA TGTGCCAGTAGAGGAACCGGGGAGCTGTTTTTT.